These T cell receptor beta chains were read from a single sample in a study of CD8+CD57+ T cells in acquired aplastic anemia. TCRdb independently ran MiXCR on the reads; one entry per CDR3 protein. The sample includes 350,000 to 450,000 distinct CDR3 sequences, just under 70% seen only once; the top ten take under 4.5%. Sample: sorted CD4+, CD8+, or CD8+CD57+ T cells (not recorded which) from PBMCs. The origin of the receptors is a human donor in good health, serving as a control. Each CDR3 is given with its conserved first and last residue. The order of the fields is D gene, V gene, clone size, J gene, CDR3 protein, CDR3 DNA. The D gene is left open where the match is weak. A row's size may be missing; if present it is once, few, many or a size class.

>TRBD2|TRBV5-1|NA|TRBJ2-5
CASSLETSGAETQYF
TGCGCCAGCAGCTTGGAGACTAGCGGGGCTGAGACCCAGTACTTC
>NA|TRBV12-3/TRBV12-4|once|TRBJ1-2
CASSLGFLGASYGYTF
TGTGCCAGCAGTTTAGGGTTCCTGGGGGCAAGCTATGGCTACACCTTC
>NA|TRBV7-2|NA|TRBJ2-7
CASKEASGGNEQYF
TGTGCCAGCAAGGAGGCTAGTGGGGGCAACGAGCAGTACTTC
>NA|TRBV27|many|TRBJ1-1
CASSWTKRDTEAFF
TGTGCCAGCAGTTGGACGAAGAGGGACACTGAAGCTTTCTTT
>NA|TRBV5-1|NA|TRBJ1-1
CASSLDMRRRNTEAFF
TGCGCCAGCAGCTTGGATATGCGCCGAAGGAACACTGAAGCTTTCTTT
>NA|TRBV20-1|few|TRBJ2-1
CSARDLQRSYNEQFF
TGCAGTGCTAGAGATCTCCAGCGGAGCTACAATGAGCAGTTCTTC
>NA|TRBV5-1|NA|TRBJ2-3
CASSLGQGGVYVGTDTQYF
TGTGCCAGCAGCTTGGGCCAGGGCGGAGTCTACGTTGGCACAGATACGCAGTATTTT
>TRBD2|TRBV20-1|NA|TRBJ2-7
CSASNRGGTYF
TGCAGTGCTAGTAACCGGGGGGGTACGTACTTC
>TRBD1|TRBV9|many|TRBJ2-7
CASSVAGQGNYEQYF
TGTGCCAGCAGCGTAGCGGGACAGGGAAACTACGAGCAGTACTTC
>NA|TRBV7-2|many|TRBJ2-5
CASSFYYTHQETQYF
TGTGCCAGCAGCTTCTACTATACACACCAAGAGACCCAGTACTTC
>TRBD2|TRBV7-6|NA|TRBJ2-5
CASSLQVGGEEISF
TGTGCCAGCAGCTTACAGGTGGGGGGGGAGGAAATCAGCTTC
>NA|TRBV29-1|few|TRBJ1-2
CSSTQGNYGYTF
TGCAGCTCCACACAGGGAAACTATGGCTACACCTTC
>NA|TRBV5-1|NA|TRBJ2-1
CASSRVGDDQFF
TGCGCCAGCAGCCGAGTAGGAGATGATCAGTTCTTC
>NA|TRBV2|NA|TRBJ2-7
CASSDDGKPTKEQYF
TGTGCCAGCAGTGATGATGGGAAGCCTACGAAGGAGCAGTACTTC
>TRBD1|TRBV29-1|NA|TRBJ2-3
CSVAGQGTDTQYF
TGCAGCGTTGCGGGACAGGGAACAGATACGCAGTATTTT
>NA|TRBV7-2|many|TRBJ1-3
CASSLQSGEGNTIYF
TGTGCCAGCAGCTTACAATCAGGGGAAGGAAACACCATATATTTT
>TRBD2|TRBV7-2|NA|TRBJ2-7
CASTVKAGEPYEQYF
TGTGCCAGCACCGTTAAGGCGGGGGAACCCTACGAGCAGTACTTC
>NA|TRBV19|NA|TRBJ2-5
CASSTETTGGPQYF
TGTGCCAGTAGCACAGAGACGACCGGTGGGCCCCAGTATTTC
>NA|TRBV24-1|NA|TRBJ2-7
CATSDRLAGEQYF
TGTGCCACCAGTGATCGCCTTGCTGGCGAGCAGTACTTC
>TRBD2|TRBV6-5|NA|TRBJ2-2
CASSHGGGGYTGELFF
TGTGCCAGCTCCCACGGGGGCGGGGGGTACACCGGGGAGCTGTTTTTT
>TRBD1|TRBV19|many|TRBJ1-3
CASSLMDRISGNTIYF
TGTGCCAGTAGTCTTATGGACAGGATCTCTGGAAACACCATATATTTT
>NA|TRBV20-1|NA|TRBJ2-1
CSSTLSELHEQFF
TGCAGTTCCACCTTGAGTGAACTCCATGAGCAGTTCTTC
>NA|TRBV15|NA|TRBJ2-1
CATSSDDSHNEQFF
TGTGCCACCAGCAGTGACGACAGCCACAATGAGCAGTTCTTC
>NA|TRBV20-1|NA|TRBJ1-5
CSARAGGNSNQPQHF
TGCAGTGCTAGAGCGGGGGGAAACAGCAATCAGCCCCAGCATTTT
>TRBD2|TRBV7-4|NA|TRBJ2-5
CASSERTSGGAEYF
TGTGCCAGCAGCGAACGGACTAGCGGGGGGGCCGAGTACTTC
>TRBD1|TRBV5-5|NA|TRBJ2-7
CASSARTVGGDEQYF
TGTGCCAGCAGCGCGCGAACAGTAGGGGGCGACGAGCAGTACTTC
>NA|TRBV7-2|once|TRBJ2-1
CASSFHAAGNVKYF
TGTGCCAGCAGCTTCCACGCGGCAGGCAATGTGAAGTACTTC
>NA|TRBV7-6|NA|TRBJ2-3
CASSSIVKETQYFTQYF
TGTGCCAGCAGCTCGATTGTCAAAGAGACCCAGTACTTCACGCAGTATTTT
>NA|TRBV7-7|few|TRBJ2-1
CASSVNTPDELYNEQLF
TGTGCCAGCAGCGTAAATACGCCTGATGAACTCTACAATGAGCAGCTCTTC
>NA|TRBV5-1|many|TRBJ2-1
CASSLTLDYNEQFF
TGCGCCAGCAGCTTGACCCTCGACTACAATGAGCAGTTCTTC
>TRBD2|TRBV30|many|TRBJ2-7
CAWSVRGRRGRNEQYF
TGTGCCTGGAGTGTAAGAGGTAGGCGGGGGAGAAACGAGCAGTACTTC
>NA|TRBV19|many|TRBJ2-5
CASSKLGETQYF
TGTGCCAGTTCAAAACTCGGGGAGACCCAGTACTTC
>NA|TRBV5-1|NA|TRBJ1-6
CASSIGTRDSPLHF
TGCGCCAGCAGCATAGGGACTAGGGATTCACCCCTCCACTTT
>NA|TRBV7-7|NA|TRBJ2-3
CASSSTGCRETQYF
TGTGCCAGCAGCTCGACAGGATGTAGGGAGACGCAGTACTTT
>TRBD1|TRBV20-1|few|TRBJ2-7
CSARGTGEQYF
TGCAGTGCTAGAGGGACAGGGGAGCAGTACTTC
>NA|TRBV7-8|NA|TRBJ2-7
CASSAQYSTDEQYF
TGTGCCAGCAGCGCCCAGTACTCGACTGACGAGCAGTATTTC
>TRBD1|TRBV10-1|NA|TRBJ2-5
CASSPTGSGNEPQRF
TGCGCCAGCAGCCCGACAGGGAGCGGCAACGAGCCCCAGCGCTTT
>NA|TRBV12-3/TRBV12-4|few|TRBJ1-1
CASSRDGRVGTEAFF
TGTGCCAGCAGTAGAGATGGGCGGGTCGGCACTGAAGCTTTCTTT
>TRBD2|TRBV9|NA|TRBJ2-3
CASSDFSGTTQYF
TGTGCCAGCAGCGACTTTAGCGGGACTACGCAGTATTTT
>NA|TRBV12-3/TRBV12-4|many|TRBJ1-3
CASTPGPPPGNTIYF
TGTGCCAGCACCCCGGGCCCACCGCCTGGAAACACCATATATTTT
>TRBD1|TRBV14|NA|TRBJ2-5
CASSLAGTGSGRGNQETQYF
TGTGCCAGCAGTTTAGCTGGGACAGGGAGTGGTAGGGGTAACCAAGAGACCCAGTACTTC
>TRBD1|TRBV7-3|NA|TRBJ2-5
CASSAETGGRETQYF
TGTGCCAGCAGTGCTGAGACAGGGGGTCGAGAGACGCAGTACTTC
>NA|TRBV12-3/TRBV12-4|many|TRBJ2-1
CASSFSVENEQFF
TGTGCCAGCAGTTTCTCCGTGGAGAACGAGCAGTTCTTC